This record covers a single TCR beta chain. Method: immunoSEQ multiplex PCR; TCRdb's copy keeps in-frame clones and lacks some. The table has over 110,000 clones, about nine tenths seen once. The data belong to a study of blood T cell repertoires in COVID-19. The V end lost 0 bases, the J end lost 1 base, and 17 bases lay between the germline ends. This CDR3 spans 18 amino acids. The germline CDR1 and CDR2 sequences are LGHDT and YNNKEL (reference sequence). This clonotype originated in a human donor in a cohort sampled during active COVID-19. The specimen sequenced was peripheral blood. This sequence joins TRBV3-1 (or the pseudogene TRBV3-2) and TRBJ2-3; tentatively, D is TRBD2 (6 bases). This CDR3 is CASSQDDRGLVRTDTQYF. As DNA, the CDR3 is TGTGCCAGCAGCCAAGATGATCGGGGGTTAGTACGCACAGATACGCAGTATTTT.